The present T cell receptor (beta chain) was sequenced within a study of T cell responses to AZD1222 COVID-19 vaccine. A single count supports this clone. Antigen: not known. Trimming removed 7 bases at V and 1 base at J, with 9 bases between. The germline V gene encodes CDR1 MNHEY and CDR2 SMNVEV (reference sequence). The CDR3 is 13 residues long. Study-level results: Unmutated variant regions are reportedly targeted by nearly half of spike-specific TCRs.

Measured with immunoSEQ multiplex PCR; TCRdb has only the in-frame clones, and not every one. This sample has fewer than 130,000 clones; nearly 90% occur once, and the top ten carry over 2%. This sequence was found in an adult who received the AZD1222 COVID-19 vaccine. The V call is TRBV27, the J call TRBJ2-3; no definite D call. Sequencing was performed on peripheral blood, taken 28 days after the second AZD1222 dose. The DNA for the CDR3 is TGTGCCAGCACCCAACGCGGCACAGATACGCAGTATTTT. It codes for CASTQRGTDTQYF.